Listed below are T cell receptor beta chains from one sample, sequenced in a study of control samples from healthy donors and cancer patients. TCRdb keeps only in-frame clones here, not all; method: immunoSEQ multiplex PCR. This sample has about 130,000 clones, with nearly 90% found just once. Sequenced input: blood. The receptors stem from a man aged 45 to 65 in good health. CDR3s include the opening cysteine and the closing phenylalanine or tryptophan. D genes are given only for firm matches. Clone size is not always given. Where it is, it says once, few, many or a class for expanded clones.

d_gene | len | abundance | j_gene | v_gene | CDR3aa | CDR3nt
TRBD1 | 13 | once | TRBJ1-1 | TRBV6-5 | CASSQRDRGEAFF | TGTGCCAGCAGTCAACGGGACAGAGGTGAGGCTTTCTTT
. | 13 | . | TRBJ2-7 | TRBV5-4 | CASSLGGPYEQYF | TGTGCCAGCAGCTTGGGCGGTCCCTACGAGCAGTACTTC
. | 14 | . | TRBJ2-7 | TRBV15 | CATSRGGGSYEQYF | TGTGCCACCAGCAGAGGAGGAGGATCCTACGAGCAGTACTTC
. | 15 | . | TRBJ2-7 | TRBV11-2 | CASSRRQASSYEQYF | TGTGCCAGCAGTCGACGACAGGCGAGCTCCTACGAGCAGTACTTC
. | 14 | . | TRBJ1-5 | TRBV7-8 | CASSLARGNQPQHF | TGTGCCAGCAGCTTAGCCAGGGGCAATCAGCCCCAGCATTTT
. | 13 | . | TRBJ2-7 | TRBV3-1/TRBV3-2 | CASSQVSPGEQYF | TGTGCCAGCAGCCAAGTCAGTCCAGGCGAGCAGTACTTC
TRBD2 | 15 | . | TRBJ2-7 | TRBV11-1 | CASSPLAGVAYEQYF | TGTGCCAGCAGTCCACTAGCGGGGGTGGCCTACGAGCAGTACTTC
. | 12 | . | TRBJ2-1 | TRBV11-2 | CASSLVIQKQFF | TGTGCCAGCAGCTTAGTTATTCAGAAGCAGTTCTTC
TRBD2 | 16 | once | TRBJ2-7 | TRBV29-1 | CSVERLAGGIGGEQYF | TGCAGCGTTGAGAGACTAGCGGGGGGAATAGGCGGGGAGCAGTACTTC
. | 14 | . | TRBJ1-1 | TRBV5-1 | CASSTGDGYTEAFF | TGCGCCAGCAGCACCGGGGATGGGTACACTGAAGCTTTCTTT
. | 14 | . | TRBJ2-5 | TRBV27 | CASPHLDLQETQYF | TGTGCCAGCCCCCATCTGGACCTACAAGAGACCCAGTACTTC
. | 14 | . | TRBJ2-3 | TRBV11-3 | CASSTRARADTQYF | TGTGCCAGCAGCACCCGCGCCAGGGCAGATACGCAGTATTTT
. | 15 | . | TRBJ1-5 | TRBV7-6 | CASSLGSGGNQPQHF | TGTGCCAGCAGCTTAGGCTCTGGAGGAAATCAGCCCCAGCATTTT
TRBD1 | 15 | . | TRBJ2-7 | TRBV5-8 | CASTKDPGQTYEQYF | TGTGCCAGCACCAAAGACCCGGGACAGACCTACGAGCAGTACTTC
. | 12 | . | TRBJ2-2 | TRBV18 | CASSPGTGELFF | TGTGCCAGCTCACCGGGCACCGGGGAGCTGTTTTTT
. | 18 | . | TRBJ2-1 | TRBV21-1 | CASSTRLAGGPIYNEQFF | TGTGCCAGCAGCACACGACTAGCGGGGGGACCCATCTACAATGAGCAGTTCTTC